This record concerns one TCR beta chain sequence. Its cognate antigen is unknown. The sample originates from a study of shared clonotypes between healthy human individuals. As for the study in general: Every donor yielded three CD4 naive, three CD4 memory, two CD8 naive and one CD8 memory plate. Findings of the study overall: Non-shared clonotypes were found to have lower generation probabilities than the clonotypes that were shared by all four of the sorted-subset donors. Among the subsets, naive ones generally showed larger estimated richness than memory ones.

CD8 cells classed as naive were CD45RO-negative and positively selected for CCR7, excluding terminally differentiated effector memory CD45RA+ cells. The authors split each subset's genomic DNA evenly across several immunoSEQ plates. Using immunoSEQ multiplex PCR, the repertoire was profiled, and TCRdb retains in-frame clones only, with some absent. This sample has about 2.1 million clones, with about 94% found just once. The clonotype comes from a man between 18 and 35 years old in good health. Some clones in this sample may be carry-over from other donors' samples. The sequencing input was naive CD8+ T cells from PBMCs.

CDR3 loop: CASRLSGENYEQYF. The CDR3 DNA reads TGTGCCAGCCGCCTTAGCGGGGAAAACTACGAGCAGTACTTC. V usage is TRBV14 and J usage is TRBJ2-7; 8 bases line up with TRBD2. The CDR3 covers 14 residues. Germline CDR1 and CDR2: SGHDN and FVKESK. The junction had 9 bases not matched to a gene; V was cut back by 8 bases and J by 3 bases.